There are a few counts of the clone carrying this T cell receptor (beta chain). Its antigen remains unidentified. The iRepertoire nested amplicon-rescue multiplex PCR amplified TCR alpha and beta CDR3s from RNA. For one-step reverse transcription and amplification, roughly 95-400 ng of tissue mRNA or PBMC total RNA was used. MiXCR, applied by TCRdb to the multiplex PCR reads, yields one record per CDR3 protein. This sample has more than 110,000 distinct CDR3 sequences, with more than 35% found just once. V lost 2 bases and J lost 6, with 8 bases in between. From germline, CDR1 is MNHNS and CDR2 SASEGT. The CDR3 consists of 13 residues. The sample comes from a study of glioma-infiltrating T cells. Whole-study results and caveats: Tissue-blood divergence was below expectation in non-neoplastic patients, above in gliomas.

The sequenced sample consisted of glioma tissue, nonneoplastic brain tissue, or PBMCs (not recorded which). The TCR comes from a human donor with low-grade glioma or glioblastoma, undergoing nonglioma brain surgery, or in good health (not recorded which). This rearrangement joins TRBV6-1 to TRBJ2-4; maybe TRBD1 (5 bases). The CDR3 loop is CASSESQGNIQYF. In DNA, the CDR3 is TGTGCCAGCAGTGAAAGTCAGGGAAACATTCAGTACTTC.